This TCR beta chain was obtained from a study of regulatory and conventional T cells in RAG deficiency (dated by TCRdb to the late 2010s). As for the study more broadly: To compare the diversity and composition of the repertoires of Treg, conventional CD4+ and CD8+ T cells between RAG-deficient patients and healthy controls, the study applied high-throughput TCR beta sequencing.

The method was the immunoSEQ multiplex PCR assay. Genomic DNA from the sorted T-cell subsets was used to amplify and sequence rearranged TCR beta chain products. The authors' pipeline ran thus. Shannon entropy and Simpson indices were used to quantify the repertoire diversity of productive TCR beta rearrangements. Clonal expansion was assessed using the summed frequency of the 100 most abundant productive TCR beta clonotypes among total reads. The TRB repertoires were evaluated with a self-reactivity index based on amino acid usage at CDR3beta positions 6 and 7. Two-way ANOVA was applied to the repertoire analyses, whereas Student t or Mann-Whitney tests were applied to the flow cytometric analyses. TCRdb obtained this table from immuneACCESS and retained in-frame rearrangements with V and J assigned. These tables miss some clones; where compared with another copy, unresolved V genes account for less than half of the shortfall, and the remainder is unexplained. V and J calls and clone size are given by that table; D and trimming were obtained from the DNA. The table for this sample lists 15,000 to 20,000 clones; roughly 86% of them were counted only once. The leading ten clones occupy roughly 1.4% of the sample.

Regulatory T cells were purified from blood as CD4+CD25-high CD127-low cells before genomic DNA extraction. Repertoire analyses used fewer than 10 healthy control donors as the comparison group. This clone was picked up a small number of times. The antigen it binds to is not known. Base qualities are not provided; no much larger clone lies one nucleotide away. Here is what the overall study found, with its caveats: Unique TCR beta sequences from Treg cells were roughly 94-fold fewer in Omenn syndrome and CID/AS patients than controls, versus around 10-fold for other subsets. Sorted CD25-high CD127-low cells from Omenn syndrome patients may represent peripherally activated cells rather than bona fide Treg cells. Compared with control T-cell subpopulations, the RAG-deficient patients had markedly lower Shannon entropy and higher Simpson indices. For some subjects, some T-cell subset analyses were not performed. Shorter CDR3 lengths were found in all patient T-cell subsets, and >75% Treg-Tconv repertoire overlap at nucleotide and amino acid level was observed in Omenn syndrome patients.

The CDR3, cysteine through phenylalanine, is 15 amino acids long. Just CDR3 DNA is preserved here, 45 bases in frame from base 1. CDR1 SGHTA and CDR2 FQGNSA are derived from the germline V gene. Trimming leaves V shorter by 0 bases and J shorter by 4 bases, with the junction holding 2 bases beyond the gene matches. This same sample was also part of a study on regulatory T cells. The second investigation adds: The multiplex PCR used 52 forward TRBV primers and 13 reverse TRBJ primers, with assay-based and computational corrections for amplification bias. In patients, repertoires had restricted unique TRB V-J pairs and skewed V and J gene usage, with regulatory T cells showing the most marked changes. The study compared T-cell receptor beta repertoires of sorted regulatory, conventional CD4+ and CD8+ T cells between CD3G-deficient patients and healthy controls. Ficoll density separation was used to isolate peripheral blood mononuclear cells. Within the immunoSEQ assay, multiplex PCR amplified rearranged TRB loci from genomic DNA. An Illumina HiSeq platform was used to sequence the TRB amplicons. Raw sequences were error-filtered and aligned to reference gene sequences by custom algorithms, then analyzed with the immunoSEQ online tools. Productive and nonproductive TRB rearrangement frequencies were evaluated among both unique and total sequences. Group comparisons used t tests, Mann-Whitney tests or two-way ANOVA run in Prism software.

Sequencing used Tregs sorted from blood. This sequence was found in a human donor in good health. The rearrangement joined TRBV7-2 to TRBJ2-2; TRBD2 fits 7 bases in the junction. The nucleotide sequence reads as follows: TGTGCCAGCAGCTTAGCGGGGGGGAGCACCGGGGAGCTGTTTTTT. It translates to CASSLAGGSTGELFF. The CDR3 plus the reference TRBV7-2 and TRBJ2-2 genes for the other parts give the full variable domain: GAGVSQSPSNKVTEKGKDVELRCDPISGHTALYWYRQSLGQGLEFLIYFQGNSAPDKSGLPSDRFSAERTGGSVSTLTIQRTQQEDSAVYLCASSLAGGSTGELFFGEGSRLTVL.